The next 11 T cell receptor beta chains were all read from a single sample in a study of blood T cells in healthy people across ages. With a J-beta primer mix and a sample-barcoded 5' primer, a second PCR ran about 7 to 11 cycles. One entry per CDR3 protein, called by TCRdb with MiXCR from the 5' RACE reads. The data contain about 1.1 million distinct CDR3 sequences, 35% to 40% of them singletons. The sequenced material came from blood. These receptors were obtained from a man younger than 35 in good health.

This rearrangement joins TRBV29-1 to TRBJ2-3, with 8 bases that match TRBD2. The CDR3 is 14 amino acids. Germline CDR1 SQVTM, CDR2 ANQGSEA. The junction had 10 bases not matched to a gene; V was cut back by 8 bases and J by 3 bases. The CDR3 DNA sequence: TGCAGCTTTTTACTAGCGGCCGGGACAGATACGCAGTATTTT. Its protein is CSFLLAAGTDTQYF.

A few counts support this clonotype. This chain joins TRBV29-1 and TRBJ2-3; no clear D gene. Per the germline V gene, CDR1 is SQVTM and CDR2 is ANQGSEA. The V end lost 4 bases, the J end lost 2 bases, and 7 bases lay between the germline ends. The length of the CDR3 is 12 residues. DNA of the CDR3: TGCAGCGTTGGCAGGCTCACAGATACGCAGTATTTT. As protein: CSVGRLTDTQYF.

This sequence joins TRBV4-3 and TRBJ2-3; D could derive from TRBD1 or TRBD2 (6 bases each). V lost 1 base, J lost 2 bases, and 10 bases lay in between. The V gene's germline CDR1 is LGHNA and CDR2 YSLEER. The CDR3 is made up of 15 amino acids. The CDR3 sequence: CASSQVGGNTDTQYF. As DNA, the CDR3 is TGCGCCAGCAGCCAAGTGGGGGGCAACACAGATACGCAGTATTTT.

CDR3 loop: CASSLVGQGHSGANVLTF. The CDR3 nucleotides are TGTGCCAGCAGCTTGGTAGGACAGGGGCACTCTGGGGCCAACGTCCTGACTTTC. The rearrangement uses TRBV5-5 and TRBJ2-6, with 9 positions matching TRBD1. This CDR3 has 18 residues. Germline V CDR1 and CDR2: SGHKS, YYEKEE (reference sequence). V was clipped by 0 bases and J by 0 bases; unmatched bases: 4.

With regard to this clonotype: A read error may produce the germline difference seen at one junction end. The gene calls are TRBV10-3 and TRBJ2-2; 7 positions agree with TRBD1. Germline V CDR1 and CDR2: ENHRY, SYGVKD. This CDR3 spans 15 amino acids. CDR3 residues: CTIWKTGVDTGELFF. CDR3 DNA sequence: TGTACCATCTGGAAAACAGGGGTCGACACCGGGGAGCTGTTTTTT.

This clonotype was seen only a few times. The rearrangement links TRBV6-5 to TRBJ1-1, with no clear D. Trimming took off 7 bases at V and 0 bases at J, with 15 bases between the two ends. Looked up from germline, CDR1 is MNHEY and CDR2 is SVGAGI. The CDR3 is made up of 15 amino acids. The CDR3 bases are TGTGCCAGCACCCTCACCCCCAGGATGAACACTGAAGCTTTCTTT. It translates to CASTLTPRMNTEAFF.

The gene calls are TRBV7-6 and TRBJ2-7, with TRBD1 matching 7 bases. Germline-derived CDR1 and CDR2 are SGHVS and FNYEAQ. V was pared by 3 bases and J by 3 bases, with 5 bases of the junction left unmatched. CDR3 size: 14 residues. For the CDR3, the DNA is TGTGCCAGCAGCTTCTCCAGGACAGGCTACGAGCAGTACTTC. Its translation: CASSFSRTGYEQYF.

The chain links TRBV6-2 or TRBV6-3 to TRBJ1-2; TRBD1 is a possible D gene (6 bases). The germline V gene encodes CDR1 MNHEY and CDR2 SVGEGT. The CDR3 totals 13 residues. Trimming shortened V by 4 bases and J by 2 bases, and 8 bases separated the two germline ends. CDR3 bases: TGTGCCAGCAGTTGGAGGGGGAACTATGGCTACACCTTC. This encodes CASSWRGNYGYTF.

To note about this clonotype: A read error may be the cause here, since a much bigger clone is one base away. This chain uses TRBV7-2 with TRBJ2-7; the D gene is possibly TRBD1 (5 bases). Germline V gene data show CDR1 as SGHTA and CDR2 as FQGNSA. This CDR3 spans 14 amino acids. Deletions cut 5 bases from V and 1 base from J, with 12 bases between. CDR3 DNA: TGTGCCAGCAGCCCCCAGACAGCTTCCTACGAGCAGTACTTC. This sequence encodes CASSPQTASYEQYF.

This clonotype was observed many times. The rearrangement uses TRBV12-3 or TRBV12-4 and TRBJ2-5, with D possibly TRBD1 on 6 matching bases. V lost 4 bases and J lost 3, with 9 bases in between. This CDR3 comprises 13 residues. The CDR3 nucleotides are TGTGCCAGCAGTTCCCGGGACAAAGAGACCCAGTACTTC. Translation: CASSSRDKETQYF.

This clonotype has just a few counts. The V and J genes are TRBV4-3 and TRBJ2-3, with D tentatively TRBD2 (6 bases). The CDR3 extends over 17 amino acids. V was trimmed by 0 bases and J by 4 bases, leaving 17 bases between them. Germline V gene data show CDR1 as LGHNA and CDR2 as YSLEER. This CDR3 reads CASSQDPGAGTADTQYF. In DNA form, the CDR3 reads TGCGCCAGCAGCCAAGACCCCGGGGCAGGGACTGCAGATACGCAGTATTTT.